The 30 T cell receptor beta chains below were found in one sample sequenced in a study of beta chain features in type 1 diabetes. Study-wide findings and caveats: People with Type 1 diabetes carried modestly yet significantly shorter TCRB CDR3s in all four CD4+ subsets.

The study reverse transcribed the entire isolated RNA, so it sequenced expressed TCRB transcripts. The repertoire was sequenced with immunoSEQ multiplex PCR; TCRdb's copy has only in-frame clones and lacks some. The sample consists of under 250,000 clones, approximately 14% of them appearing once. Their cognate antigens are unknown. The sample was naive CD4+ T cells from blood. The source is a man aged 30 to 39 with type 1 diabetes.

The chain couples TRBV6-5 to TRBJ2-5; no reliable D call. Trimming pared 0 bases from V and 4 bases from J, leaving 6 bases between. CDR1 is MNHEY and CDR2 is SVGAGI in the germline V gene. The CDR3 is 13 amino acids. CDR3 loop: CASSYSTGETQYF. Written as DNA, the CDR3 is TGTGCCAGCAGTTACTCGACTGGAGAGACCCAGTACTTC.

CDR3 amino acids: CASRYSSGSIGSEQYF. The CDR3 DNA reads as TGTGCCAGTAGGTATTCGAGCGGGTCAATAGGGAGCGAGCAGTACTTC. This sequence joins TRBV19 and TRBJ2-7, with D possibly being TRBD2 (6 bases). The CDR3 length is 16 residues. V lost 6 bases, J lost 6 bases, and 24 bases lay in between. Germline CDR1 and CDR2: LNHDA and SQIVND (reference sequence).

In this sample, this clone turned up a few times. V usage is TRBV10-3 and J usage is TRBJ1-2, with D maybe TRBD1 (5 bases). Germline V gene data show CDR1 as ENHRY and CDR2 as SYGVKD. Trimming took off 8 bases at V and 9 bases at J, with 13 bases between the two ends. The CDR3 contains 11 residues. In DNA, the CDR3 is TGTGCCATCGGACAAGGCTCGCGCTACACCTTC. The encoded protein is CAIGQGSRYTF.

V gene TRBV15 combines with J gene TRBJ2-3; TRBD2 matches at 11 bases. The CDR3 is made up of 19 amino acids. Germline trimming cut 1 base from V and 3 bases from J; bases unmatched to any gene: 12. The V gene's germline CDR1 is LNHNV and CDR2 YYDKDF (reference sequence). The CDR3 DNA reads as TGTGCCACCAGCAGAGGGGATTATAGCGGGAGGGCCGTTACAGATACGCAGTATTTT. The encoded protein is CATSRGDYSGRAVTDTQYF.

V gene TRBV29-1 combines with J gene TRBJ2-5; 7 bases match TRBD2. Trimming took 5 bases from V and 2 from J; bases not matched to a gene: 8. The CDR3 is 14 amino acids. CDR1 and CDR2 from the germline V gene are SQVTM and ANQGSEA. CDR3 bases: TGCAGCGTTAGCGGGACCGCCTCTCAAGAGACCCAGTACTTC. As protein: CSVSGTASQETQYF. Based on the CDR3 plus reference TRBV29-1 and TRBJ2-5, the full variable domain is SAVISQKPSRDICQRGTSLTIQCQVDSQVTMMFWYRQQPGQSLTLIATANQGSEATYESGFVIDKFPISRPNLTFSTLTVSNMSPEDSSIYLCSVSGTASQETQYFGPGTRLLVL.

The chain joins TRBV11-2 to TRBJ1-2; no clear D gene. CDR1 SGHAT and CDR2 FQNNGV come from the germline V gene. V was cut by 4 bases and J by 8 bases, with 11 bases left in between. CDR3 length: 12 amino acids. The CDR3 region has the DNA TGTGCCAGCAGCTCCTCGAGGTCAGGCTACACCTTC. Protein sequence: CASSSSRSGYTF. The full variable domain, completed using reference TRBV11-2 and TRBJ1-2, is EAGVAQSPRYKIIEKRQSVAFWCNPISGHATLYWYQQILGQGPKLLIQFQNNGVVDDSQLPKDRFSAERLKGVDSTLKIQPAKLEDSAVYLCASSSSRSGYTFGSGTRLTVV.

This clone was picked up a small number of times. V and J are TRBV29-1 and TRBJ2-2, with a tentative D call TRBD1 (7 bases). Trimming took 3 bases from V and 7 from J, leaving 12 bases between them. Germline V lookup: CDR1 SQVTM, CDR2 ANQGSEA. The CDR3 extends over 13 amino acids. The CDR3 spells CSVEEGAGGELFF. As DNA, the CDR3 is TGCAGCGTTGAGGAGGGGGCGGGCGGGGAGCTGTTTTTT.

This clone has only a few counts. The chain uses TRBV27 and TRBJ1-6, with TRBD1 as a possible D gene (6 bases). Looked up from germline, CDR1 is MNHEY and CDR2 is SMNVEV (reference sequence). The CDR3 consists of 14 residues. Trimming took off 3 bases at V and 7 bases at J, with 10 bases between the two ends. As DNA, the CDR3 is TGTGCCAGCAGTTTCCGGGACATCAATTCACCCCTCCACTTT. Its protein is CASSFRDINSPLHF.

The rearrangement uses TRBV9 and TRBJ1-2, with 7 bases fitting TRBD1. Germline CDR1 and CDR2: SGDLS and YYNGEE. The length of the CDR3 is 16 residues. V shed 2 bases and J 5 bases; nucleotides not matched to a gene: 12. CDR3 residues: CASSVNPTGVEYGYTF. The CDR3 DNA reads TGTGCCAGCAGCGTCAATCCAACAGGGGTCGAGTATGGCTACACCTTC. The full variable domain, rest sourced from reference TRBV9 and TRBJ1-2, is DSGVTQTPKHLITATGQRVTLRCSPRSGDLSVYWYQQSLDQGLQFLIQYYNGEERAKGNILERFSAQQFPDLHSELNLSSLELGDSALYFCASSVNPTGVEYGYTFGSGTRLTVV.

This clone was seen only a few times. The CDR3 DNA is TGCAGCGCAATAGCGGGAGGAGGGGAGCTGTTTTTT. It is translated as CSAIAGGGELFF. V is TRBV29-1 and J is TRBJ2-2, with 10 positions matching TRBD2. Trimming at V came to 7 bases and at J to 8 bases, leaving 4 bases not matched to a gene. Germline V CDR1 and CDR2: SQVTM, ANQGSEA. The CDR3 loop spans 12 amino acids.

This clone turned up a few times. The chain carries TRBV6-6 and TRBJ2-7; unclear D gene. Germline V gives CDR1 MNHNY, CDR2 SVGAGI (reference sequence). The CDR3 consists of 12 residues. The ends were cut back, 0 bases at V and 6 bases at J, with 6 bases in the middle. The CDR3 sequence is CASSYSSIEQYF. Here the CDR3 DNA reads TGTGCCAGCAGTTACTCCTCTATCGAGCAGTACTTC.

This chain uses TRBV19 with TRBJ2-1; 16 bases fit TRBD2. Trimming removed 1 base from V and 4 bases from J; junction bases left unmatched: 7. The CDR3 has 19 amino acids. The germline V gene has CDR1 LNHDA and CDR2 SQIVND (reference sequence). The chain's CDR3 is CASSIGGTSGRATYNEQFF. The CDR3 region has the DNA TGTGCCAGTAGTATAGGGGGGACTAGCGGGAGGGCCACTTACAATGAGCAGTTCTTC. Looking up the rest from reference TRBV19 and TRBJ2-1 gives the full variable domain: DGGITQSPKYLFRKEGQNVTLSCEQNLNHDAMYWYRQDPGQGLRLIYYSQIVNDFQKGDIAEGYSVSREKKESFPLTVTSAQKNPTAFYLCASSIGGTSGRATYNEQFFGPGTRLTVL.

This clone appeared a few times. The V call is TRBV29-1, the J call TRBJ1-1; 8 nucleotides line up with TRBD1. Germline loops: CDR1 SQVTM, CDR2 ANQGSEA. Trimming took 7 bases from V and 0 from J; bases not matched to a gene: 4. The CDR3 spans 13 residues. The CDR3 bases are TGCAGCGGACAGGGGCGGTTGAACACTGAAGCTTTCTTT. Encoded protein: CSGQGRLNTEAFF. Full variable domain (remainder filled in from reference TRBV29-1 and TRBJ1-1): SAVISQKPSRDICQRGTSLTIQCQVDSQVTMMFWYRQQPGQSLTLIATANQGSEATYESGFVIDKFPISRPNLTFSTLTVSNMSPEDSSIYLCSGQGRLNTEAFFGQGTRLTVV.

This clone was found a few times. V gene TRBV5-1 combines with J gene TRBJ2-7; D possibly corresponds to TRBD1 (6 bases). CDR3 length equals 12 residues. V dropped 7 bases and J dropped 3 bases, with 11 bases sitting between them. Germline lookup yields CDR1 SGHRS and CDR2 YFSETQ. The CDR3 nucleotides are TGCGCCAGCGGAGAACAGGGCTACGAGCAGTACTTC. This sequence encodes CASGEQGYEQYF.

This clone was detected ten times or more. This specimen includes other DNA sequences encoding the same CDR3. This CDR3 is CAWSVRGNTEAFF. As DNA, the CDR3 is TGTGCCTGGAGTGTCAGGGGGAACACTGAAGCTTTCTTT. The chain employs TRBV30 and TRBJ1-1, with D perhaps matching TRBD1 (6 bases). The CDR3 contains 13 residues. The germline gives CDR1 GTSNPN, CDR2 SVGIG (reference sequence). Trimming removed 0 bases at V and 1 base at J, with 6 bases between. Full variable domain (outside the CDR3, taken from reference TRBV30 and TRBJ1-1): SQTIHQWPATLVQPVGSPLSLECTVEGTSNPNLYWYRQAAGRGLQLLFYSVGIGQISSEVPQNLSASRPQDRQFILSSKKLLLSDSGFYLCAWSVRGNTEAFFGQGTRLTVV.

The rearrangement uses TRBV5-1 and TRBJ1-2, with a weak D call TRBD1 (5 bases). The CDR3 has 13 residues. The germline gives CDR1 SGHRS, CDR2 YFSETQ. The V gene lost 4 bases and the J gene lost 4 bases, with 11 bases spanning the gap. Here the CDR3 reads CASSAGPGYGYTF. CDR3 in DNA: TGCGCCAGCAGCGCGGGGCCCGGCTATGGCTACACCTTC.

The sample holds a few counts of this clone. The chain is built from TRBV5-6 and TRBJ2-7, with 7 nucleotides matching TRBD2. This CDR3 is 14 amino acids long. CDR1 is SGHDT and CDR2 is YYEEEE in the germline V gene. The trim removed 3 bases at V and 0 bases at J, leaving 3 bases unmatched. The CDR3 DNA is TGTGCCAGCAGCTGGGGGGGGAGCTCCTACGAGCAGTACTTC. It specifies CASSWGGSSYEQYF.

The table lists this clone with a few counts. The rearrangement uses TRBV9 and TRBJ2-1; 8 bases align to TRBD2. The J segment lost 0 bases and the V segment lost 5 bases, leaving 13 bases of the junction unmatched. This CDR3 has 18 amino acids. From germline, CDR1 is SGDLS and CDR2 YYNGEE. The CDR3 region is CASRIAGGSHFSYNEQFF. The CDR3 region has the DNA TGTGCCAGCAGGATCGCGGGAGGCTCCCACTTCTCCTACAATGAGCAGTTCTTC. Full variable domain (missing parts from reference TRBV9 and TRBJ2-1): DSGVTQTPKHLITATGQRVTLRCSPRSGDLSVYWYQQSLDQGLQFLIQYYNGEERAKGNILERFSAQQFPDLHSELNLSSLELGDSALYFCASRIAGGSHFSYNEQFFGPGTRLTVL.

The rearrangement joins TRBV10-2 to TRBJ2-5; D might be TRBD1 (5 bases). Germline lookup yields CDR1 WSHSY and CDR2 SAAADI. The CDR3 sequence is 15 residues long. Trimming removed 1 base at V and 1 base at J, with 10 bases between. The CDR3 loop reads CASSEFRDFQETQYF. CDR3 nucleotides: TGCGCCAGCAGTGAGTTCAGGGATTTCCAAGAGACCCAGTACTTC.

This clone came up a few times. V is TRBV6-5 and J is TRBJ1-4, with a possible D match to TRBD1 (5 bases). This CDR3 region has 13 residues. In germline, CDR1 is MNHEY, CDR2 SVGAGI. Trimming took 8 bases from V and 4 from J, leaving 11 bases between them. CDR3 protein: CASGTGINEKLFF. The CDR3 DNA reads as TGTGCCAGCGGGACTGGGATTAATGAAAAACTGTTTTTT.

In this sample, this clone turned up a few times. The gene calls are TRBV7-9 and TRBJ2-3, with D maybe TRBD1 (5 bases). Germline assignment: CDR1 SEHNR and CDR2 FQNEAQ (reference sequence). The CDR3 spans 14 residues. V lost 1 base to trimming and J lost 2 bases, with 7 bases between them. The CDR3 nucleotides are TGTGCCAGCAGCTTAGTTGGGGCCACAGATACGCAGTATTTT. Translating gives CASSLVGATDTQYF. The full variable domain, in which reference TRBV7-9 and TRBJ2-3 provide the parts outside the CDR3, is DTGVSQNPRHKITKRGQNVTFRCDPISEHNRLYWYRQTLGQGPEFLTYFQNEAQLEKSRLLSDRFSAERPKGSFSTLEIQRTEQGDSAMYLCASSLVGATDTQYFGPGTRLTVL.

This clone appeared a few times. The chain couples TRBV15 to TRBJ1-2; 9 bases line up with TRBD1. V shed 2 bases, J shed 2 bases, and the junction held 9 bases outside the gene matches. This CDR3 is built from 17 residues. Per germline, CDR1 LNHNV and CDR2 YYDKDF (reference sequence). The CDR3 region is CATSRSSTGTGNYGYTF. The CDR3 DNA follows: TGTGCCACCAGCAGATCTTCTACCGGGACAGGGAACTATGGCTACACCTTC.

The chain joins TRBV7-9 to TRBJ2-3; a possible D gene is TRBD2 (5 bases). This CDR3 has 13 amino acids. Germline lookup yields CDR1 SEHNR and CDR2 FQNEAQ (reference sequence). The germline V and J ends were trimmed by 5 bases and 4 bases, with 10 bases remaining between them. The CDR3 protein is CASSPGLSDTQYF. CDR3 sequence (DNA): TGTGCCAGCAGCCCGGGATTATCAGATACGCAGTATTTT.

This sequence joins TRBV4-1 and TRBJ1-5; TRBD1 agrees at 7 bases. Germline-derived CDR1 and CDR2 are MGHRA and YSYEKL. This CDR3 has 15 residues. V trimming: 2 bases; J trimming: 3 bases; junction bases outside the gene matches: 4. CDR3 sequence reads: CASSQPDRDNQPQHF. The CDR3 DNA sequence: TGCGCCAGCAGCCAACCCGACAGGGACAATCAGCCCCAGCATTTT.

This clone was detected a few times. V is TRBV7-2 and J is TRBJ2-1; 11 bases line up with TRBD2. In germline, CDR1 is SGHTA, CDR2 FQGNSA. With V trimmed by 5 bases and J by 4 bases, 4 bases remained unmatched. The CDR3 contains 15 residues. The CDR3 DNA sequence: TGTGCCAGCAGCCCCCGGACTAGCGGGTACAATGAGCAGTTCTTC. This translates into CASSPRTSGYNEQFF. Full variable domain (missing parts from reference TRBV7-2 and TRBJ2-1): GAGVSQSPSNKVTEKGKDVELRCDPISGHTALYWYRQSLGQGLEFLIYFQGNSAPDKSGLPSDRFSAERTGGSVSTLTIQRTQQEDSAVYLCASSPRTSGYNEQFFGPGTRLTVL.

V and J are TRBV6-6 and TRBJ1-5; no reliable D call. V lost 6 bases to trimming and J lost 3 bases, with 6 bases between them. Germline V lookup: CDR1 MNHNY, CDR2 SVGAGI (reference sequence). The CDR3 is made up of 12 amino acids. CDR3 sequence reads: CASSRINQPQHF. The DNA for the CDR3 is TGTGCCAGCAGCAGGATCAATCAGCCCCAGCATTTT.

In its sample, this clone was seen a few times. The chain joins TRBV6-1 to TRBJ2-1, with a tentative D call TRBD2 (6 bases). Germline V gene data show CDR1 as MNHNS and CDR2 as SASEGT. The CDR3 is made up of 15 amino acids. Trimming cost V 2 bases and J 7 bases, with 15 bases left between them. CDR3 loop: CASSESGGASNEQFF. The CDR3 nucleotides read TGTGCCAGCAGTGAATCGGGCGGGGCAAGTAATGAGCAGTTCTTC.

The chain employs TRBV5-1 and TRBJ2-3, with D possibly being TRBD2 (6 bases). Trimming took off 0 bases at V and 5 bases at J, with 10 bases between the two ends. The CDR3 runs 14 residues. In germline, CDR1 is SGHRS, CDR2 YFSETQ. The CDR3 reads CASSLGGVLDTQYF. The CDR3 region has the DNA TGCGCCAGCAGCTTGGGGGGGGTTCTAGATACGCAGTATTTT.

The gene calls are TRBV29-1 and TRBJ1-3, with D perhaps TRBD1 (6 bases). Trimming removed 4 bases at V and 1 base at J, with 11 bases between. Germline CDR1 SQVTM, CDR2 ANQGSEA. The CDR3 runs 14 residues. The DNA of the CDR3 is TGCAGCGTTGTGTCAGGGGTGTCTGGAAACACCATATATTTT. It codes for CSVVSGVSGNTIYF.

The CDR3 loop reads CASIPNGGYSYNEQFF. CDR3 in DNA: TGCGCCAGCATCCCCAACGGGGGTTACTCCTACAATGAGCAGTTCTTC. V is TRBV10-2 and J is TRBJ2-1; tentatively, D is TRBD2 (6 bases). Trimming removed 7 bases at V and 0 bases at J, with 16 bases between. The V gene's germline CDR1 is WSHSY and CDR2 SAAADI. There are 16 residues in the CDR3.